This entry describes one T cell receptor (beta chain). This clone appeared a few times. It lacks a known antigen. No clone much larger than this one lies a single base away; base qualities are absent. This entry belongs to a study of cytomegalovirus exposure and HLA in healthy donors (dated by TCRdb to 2016 to 2017). General notes on the study: In an earlier analysis of roughly 590 of the donors, 250 to 300 Gb of sequence data and 90 million to 130 million unique TCR beta sequences from roughly 200 million T cells were reported. Roughly 300 gigabases of sequencing data and approximately 80 million unique TCR sequences were included in an early release covering 500 to 750 HLA-typed donors. Of the 300 to 500 genotyped donors, 81% were placed in the genetic ancestry cluster associated with self-reported Caucasian donors. The study was designed to test whether signatures of past pathogen exposure could be identified by cataloging public T cell receptors. Using immunosequencing, the study profiled T cell repertoires from 666 subjects and related those repertoires to cytomegalovirus serostatus. A separate validation cohort of roughly 130 different subjects was used in addition to the approximately 700-subject first cohort. The study combined high-throughput TCR immunosequencing, statistical association of individual TCRs with disease status, and machine learning to predict cytomegalovirus infection status. A later analysis re-examined previously published TCR beta repertoires from more than 600 donors and added high-resolution HLA genotyping to investigate patterns of TCR occurrence. Rather than using new phenotypic data, the later analysis identified candidate immune exposures from TCR beta sequences and from how often those sequences occurred across donors. An earlier analysis of about 620 of the donors applied high-throughput TCR beta sequencing to assess whether each TCR beta V gene segment acted as functional or pseudogenic. Alongside the repertoire data, information on donor age, sex, ethnicity and CMV serostatus was compiled. A later genetic analysis used genome-wide SNP genotypes for about three fifths of the roughly 700 donors, treating that subset as a discovery cohort. Every repertoire in the discovery cohort had been generated on one and the same sequencing platform. HLA typing covered class I and class II loci at four-digit resolution. Typing coverage varied by locus: 629-630 donors for A, B, C, DRB1 and DQB1; some 520 for DQA1; about 600 for DPA1; approximately 490 for DPB1. Roughly five DR-DQ haplotypes were handled as single units for association and clustering because linkage in the cohort was strong. Among some 400 genotyped donors of the cohort, an average of about 240,000 unique TCR beta nucleotide sequences were sequenced per donor, roughly 18% of them non-productive.

The library was made by the immunoSEQ multiplex PCR assay. For the multiplex PCR, a mixture combining 60 forward primers for TCR Vbeta segments and 13 reverse primers for TCR Jbeta segments was used. A multiplex PCR assay on genomic DNA amplified the CDR3 region of rearranged TCR beta genes. The Illumina HiSeq System was used to sequence the amplified TCR beta libraries as 87-base-pair reads. The original methods were these. A later analysis tallied roughly 76 million unique TCR beta chains across the approximately 670 repertoires, and some 10 million of those chains were shared by two or more donors. Raw reads were error-corrected and collapsed into unique sequences by a nearest-neighbor algorithm in which closely related sequences were merged to remove PCR and sequencing errors. V, D and J gene segments were assigned by aligning CDR3 sequences to IMGT reference sequences. For a sequence to be retained, a match of at least six nucleotides was required to both a V gene segment and a J gene segment. A rearrangement counted as productive if the CDR3 had no stop codons and remained in frame with V and J, and every other rearrangement counted as non-productive. CDR3 was defined according to IMGT convention as the region running from the second conserved V-encoded cysteine to the conserved J-encoded phenylalanine. The earlier analysis of a few hundred of the donors excluded any sequence lacking an unambiguous match to a single V gene segment. An earlier analysis of a few hundred of the donors called V segments functional above 56.7% productive rearrangements and segregating when the between-donor standard deviation exceeded 5%. To diagnose cytomegalovirus status from the catalog of TCR beta chain sequences, a statistical classification framework was built. A later analysis assigned V and J genes by comparing TCR nucleotide sequences with IMGT/GENE-DB human TR gene sequences. In a later analysis, CDR3 sequences and most-parsimonious VDJ recombination scenarios were assigned using the TCRdist pipeline. In a later analysis, each TCR beta chain was defined by its CDR3 amino acid sequence together with its V-gene family, and reads lacking a unique V-gene family were excluded. To address suspected cross-contamination and a sequencing artifact, a later analysis removed some 620 highly shared, low-generation-probability nucleotide sequences. For each public chain, a later analysis derived a clonal expansion index from normalized ranks of inferred template counts within each repertoire. In a later analysis, generation probabilities were computed with a VDJ recombination model fitted to out-of-frame rearrangements, and the resulting probabilities were checked against IGoR. In a later analysis, TCR-TCR, TCR-HLA and TCR-CMV co-occurrence was scored with hypergeometric tests, and a repertoire-size bias correction was applied to TCR pairs. To estimate false discovery rates, a later analysis permuted the HLA or CMV assignments 20 times. In a later analysis, co-occurring TCRs were grouped using DBSCAN, with TCRdist sequence similarity added in when clustering inside HLA-allele-positive subsets. Co-occurrence clustering excluded repertoires with fewer than 30,000 or more than 120,000 public chains, plus five with anomalous nucleotide sharing. TCRdb provides this immuneACCESS table in a form limited to in-frame rearrangements. Some clones are lacking; in checked studies, under half of them reflect an unresolved V gene, and why the rest are absent is not known. That table is the source of V, J and clone size, and D and trimming were worked out from the DNA. The sample table lists fewer than 130,000 clones, 60% to 70% of them with a count of one. 3.8% of the sample belongs to the ten largest clones.

What the study reported, not specific to this receptor: A later genetic analysis reported fewer N-insertions in productive TCRs among donors in an Asian-associated ancestry cluster than the roughly 620-donor mean. Because some donors lacked HLA typing at each locus, the association tests relied only on the typed subset. A further reported finding was that TCR beta sequences accurately predicted the HLA-A and HLA-B alleles for most subjects in the first cohort. For the cohort, immune exposure information was limited to CMV serostatus. Correlated functional status among segregating V segments might be attributable to linkage disequilibrium, but an unknown experimental factor could not be ruled out. Most CMV-associated TCR beta chains appeared to be HLA-restricted in a later analysis, and the HLA associations seemed to be driven largely by CMV exposure. According to a later analysis, TCR association rates differed among HLA loci, with DRB1 alleles showing the most associated TCRs and HLA-C alleles showing the fewest. An earlier analysis of approximately 570 of the donors showed that most TCR beta V segments appeared in productive rearrangements either about 87% or about 30% of the time, which broadly matched IMGT annotations. The classifier was reported to diagnose cytomegalovirus status with high specificity and sensitivity in both the original cohort and the validation cohort. When HLA alleles, especially DR and DQ, strongly co-occurred, attributing TCR associations to individual alleles was difficult. Across donors, most TCR sequences were observed very rarely, whereas some public TCRs were present in many individuals. This cohort had only TCR beta chains sequenced, and the lack of alpha or paired-chain data limited which features could be detected. In a later analysis, several top co-occurrence clusters were reported to appear linked to parvovirus B19, influenza, CMV and Epstein-Barr virus. Approximately 18 rarely observed V segments, including chromosome 9 orphons, were excluded from the earlier analysis of about 500 of the donors because counts were too low. A cluster of highly shared sequence variants was judged likely to represent a technical artifact of the sequencing pipeline. In a later analysis, HLA-associated TCR beta chains were found to be more clonally expanded and to have lower generation probabilities than equally common non-associated chains. At a false discovery rate of 0.05, a later analysis linked roughly 17,000 TCR beta sequences to specific HLA alleles. V-gene and J-gene trimming of TCR beta chains was associated with a missense DCLRE1C variant in a later genetic analysis, and the association was replicated in an independent cohort. The study gave a list of 150 to 200 TCR beta chains associated with cytomegalovirus. Sequencing depth was assumed to be roughly uniform across donors in the presence/absence analyses, though that assumption may not hold. It was suggested by the authors that the approach could potentially be generalized to other disease states and immunological phenotypes. A few of the identified cytomegalovirus-associated TCR beta chains were confirmed in vitro to be specific for cytomegalovirus antigens.

The cohort was made up of approximately 700 healthy bone marrow donors. At the time of sampling, every cohort member was nominally healthy, though immune exposures that went unrecorded were likely present. The donor was CMV seropositive and belonged to the group of some 290 seropositive cohort members. Every donor gave a peripheral blood sample, and the peripheral blood mononuclear cells from that sample were used for TCR beta sequencing. The Qiagen DNeasy Blood Extraction Kit was used to extract genomic DNA from the blood cell samples. This receptor was identified in a man aged 25 to 40 in good health and CMV-seropositive. The material sequenced was PBMCs.

The CDR3 reads CASSPKRGRGEKLFF. The DNA reads as follows: TGTGCCAGCAGCCCCAAAAGGGGGAGAGGTGAAAAACTGTTTTTT. The chain links TRBV7-8 with TRBJ1-4, with a tentative D gene TRBD1 over 6 matching bases. The germline V gene gives CDR1 as SGHVS and CDR2 as FQNEAQ. Trimming removed 5 bases from V and 7 bases from J, leaving 17 bases between the germline ends. The CDR3 contains 15 residues, cysteine and phenylalanine counted. Solely the CDR3 DNA is kept, with 45 bases framed from the first base.